This record concerns one T cell receptor beta chain sequence. The record originates from a study of blood T cell repertoires in COVID-19. Study background: From the United States, Italy and Spain came samples of acute and convalescent COVID-19. Nucleic acid was either cDNA or gDNA, and it came from T cells, B-cell-depleted T cells, or PBMCs.

The V end lost 5 bases, the J end lost 2 bases, and 18 bases lay between the germline ends. CDR1 is LNHNV and CDR2 is YYDKDF in the germline V gene (reference sequence). The CDR3 spans 16 residues. How the authors handled the data: How many nucleated cells were present was estimated from reference gene primer amplification. The repertoire was sequenced with immunoSEQ multiplex PCR; TCRdb's copy has only in-frame clones and lacks some. The V and J calls and clone size are taken from that table; D and trimming were inferred from the DNA. The sample lists about 100,000 clones, approximately 90% occurring once.

Sequences were obtained from peripheral blood. This sequence originates from a man between 45 and 60 years old with active COVID-19. The chain joins TRBV15 to TRBJ1-2; D gene unclear. In nucleotides, the CDR3 is TGTGCCACCAGCCCCCGACCGGGCGGGGTGAACTATGGCTACACCTTC. This encodes CATSPRPGGVNYGYTF.